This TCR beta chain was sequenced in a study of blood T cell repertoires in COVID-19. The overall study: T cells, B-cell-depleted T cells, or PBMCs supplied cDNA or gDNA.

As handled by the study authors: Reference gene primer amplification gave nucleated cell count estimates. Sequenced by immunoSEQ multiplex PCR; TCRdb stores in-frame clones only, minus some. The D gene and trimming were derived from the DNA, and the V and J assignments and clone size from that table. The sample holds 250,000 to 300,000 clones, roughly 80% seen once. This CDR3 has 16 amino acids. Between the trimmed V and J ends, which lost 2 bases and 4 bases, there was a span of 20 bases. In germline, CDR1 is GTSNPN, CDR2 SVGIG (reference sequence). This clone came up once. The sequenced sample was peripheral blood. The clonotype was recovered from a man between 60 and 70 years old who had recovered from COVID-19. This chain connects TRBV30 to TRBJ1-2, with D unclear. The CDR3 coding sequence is TGTGCCTGGAGTCCTCGGTGGAGCGCGAGTAGCTATGGCTACACCTTC. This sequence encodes CAWSPRWSASSYGYTF.